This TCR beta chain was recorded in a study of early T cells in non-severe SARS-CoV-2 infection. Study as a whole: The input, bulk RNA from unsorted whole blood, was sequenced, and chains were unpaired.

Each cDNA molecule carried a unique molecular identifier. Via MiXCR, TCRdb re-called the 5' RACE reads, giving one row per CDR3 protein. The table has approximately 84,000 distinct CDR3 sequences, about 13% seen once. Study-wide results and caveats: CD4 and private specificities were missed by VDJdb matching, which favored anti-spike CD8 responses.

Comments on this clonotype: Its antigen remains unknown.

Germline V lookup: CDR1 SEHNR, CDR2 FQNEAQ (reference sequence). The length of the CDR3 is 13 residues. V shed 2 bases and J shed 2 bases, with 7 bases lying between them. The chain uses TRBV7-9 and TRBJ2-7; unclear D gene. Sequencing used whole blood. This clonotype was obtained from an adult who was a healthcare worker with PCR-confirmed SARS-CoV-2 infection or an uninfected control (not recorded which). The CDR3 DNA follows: TGTGCCAGCAGCTTAACACAGCCCTACGAGCAGTACTTC. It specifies CASSLTQPYEQYF. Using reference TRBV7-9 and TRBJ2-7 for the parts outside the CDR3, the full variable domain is DTGVSQNPRHKITKRGQNVTFRCDPISEHNRLYWYRQTLGQGPEFLTYFQNEAQLEKSRLLSDRFSAERPKGSFSTLEIQRTEQGDSAMYLCASSLTQPYEQYFGPGTRLTVT.